One sample yielded the 26 T cell receptor beta chains listed below, sequenced in a study of glioma-infiltrating T cells. The iRepertoire nested amplicon-rescue multiplex PCR amplified TCR alpha and beta CDR3s from RNA. TCRdb reprocessed the multiplex PCR reads via MiXCR and lists one record per CDR3 protein. The sample lists 100,000 to 150,000 distinct CDR3 sequences; approximately 25% were seen once. Material: glioma tissue, nonneoplastic brain tissue, or PBMCs (not recorded which). The receptors were sampled from a human donor with low-grade glioma or glioblastoma, undergoing nonglioma brain surgery, or in good health (not recorded which).

The CDR3 nucleotides read TGTGCCAGCAGCGTACTAGCGGGAGCTGATAATGAGCAGTTCTTC. Translated: CASSVLAGADNEQFF. The rearrangement links TRBV9 to TRBJ2-1; 10 bases map to TRBD2. After removal of 1 base from V and 7 bases from J, the junction contained 5 bases not matched to a gene. Germline V CDR1 and CDR2: SGDLS, YYNGEE. The CDR3 runs 15 residues.

This clonotype has at least ten counts. This chain connects TRBV10-3 to TRBJ2-3; 8 nucleotides agree with TRBD1. CDR1 is ENHRY, CDR2 SYGVKD, per germline. The length of the CDR3 is 17 residues. Germline trimming cut 3 bases from V and 5 bases from J; bases unmatched to any gene: 13. CDR3 in DNA: TGTGCCATCAGTGAACAGGGGGGCGGGACAGGACAAGATACGCAGTATTTT. It is translated as CAISEQGGGTGQDTQYF.

At least ten counts were recorded for this clonotype. The chain employs TRBV28 and TRBJ2-1, with D perhaps being TRBD1 or TRBD2 (5 bases each). Trimming shortened V by 7 bases and J by 8 bases, and 21 bases separated the two germline ends. Germline assignment: CDR1 MDHEN and CDR2 SYDVKM. The CDR3 consists of 15 residues. This CDR3 is CASTLNPGAGDEQFF. The CDR3, as DNA: TGTGCCAGCACCCTGAATCCCGGGGCCGGCGATGAGCAGTTCTTC.

This clonotype was seen at least ten times. The V and J genes are TRBV6-6 and TRBJ2-3; D may be TRBD1 (6 bases). V lost 2 bases and J 3 bases, leaving 15 bases between the germline ends. The CDR3 totals 16 residues. Germline lookup yields CDR1 MNHNY and CDR2 SVGAGI (reference sequence). This chain's CDR3 is CASSYGTGTMTDTQYF. CDR3 in DNA: TGTGCCAGCAGTTACGGGACCGGGACAATGACAGATACGCAGTATTTT.

V and J are TRBV5-4 and TRBJ1-1; a possible D gene is TRBD1 (6 bases). The CDR3 totals 11 residues. The germline V gene encodes CDR1 SGHNT and CDR2 YYREEE (reference sequence). Trimming removed 2 bases at V and 8 bases at J, with 7 bases between. The CDR3 spells CASSLGQEAFF. The CDR3 coding sequence is TGTGCCAGCAGCTTAGGACAGGAAGCTTTCTTT.

The table lists this clonotype with a few counts. The chain couples TRBV4-1 to TRBJ2-1; D is unresolved. CDR1 is MGHRA and CDR2 is YSYEKL in the germline V gene. CDR3 length: 19 amino acids. The V and J ends lost 0 bases and 2 bases respectively, with 20 bases between them. CDR3: CASSQDFFGHMGTYNEQFF. The CDR3, as DNA: TGCGCCAGCAGCCAAGATTTCTTCGGCCACATGGGGACCTACAATGAGCAGTTCTTC.

V usage is TRBV4-1 and J usage is TRBJ2-7, with D maybe TRBD2 (6 bases). The V end was cut by 4 bases, the J end by 4 bases, with 11 bases between. Germline V gene sequence: CDR1 MGHRA, CDR2 YSYEKL. This CDR3 region has 13 residues. The CDR3 coding sequence is TGCGCCAGCAGCCGGGGACTTCAATACGAGCAGTACTTC. Its protein product is CASSRGLQYEQYF.

The chain uses TRBV18 and TRBJ1-1; D not certain. The CDR3 sequence is 13 residues long. V gave up 3 bases and J gave up 1 base, with 6 bases separating them. The germline V gene has CDR1 KGHSH and CDR2 LQKENI. The CDR3 region has the DNA TGTGCCAGCTCACCCGAACAGAACACTGAAGCTTTCTTT. It encodes CASSPEQNTEAFF. The complete variable domain, with remaining parts taken from reference TRBV18 and TRBJ1-1, reads NAGVMQNPRHLVRRRGQEARLRCSPMKGHSHVYWYRQLPEEGLKFMVYLQKENIIDESGMPKERFSAEFPKEGPSILRIQQVVRGDSAAYFCASSPEQNTEAFFGQGTRLTVV.

J is TRBJ2-1 and V is TRBV28; D may correspond to TRBD1 or TRBD2 (5 bases each). Germline V lookup: CDR1 MDHEN, CDR2 SYDVKM. The CDR3 contains 17 residues. Trimming took 4 bases from V and 8 from J, leaving 24 bases between them. CDR3 sequence reads: CASSYHWGAGPSHEQFF. CDR3 nucleotide sequence: TGTGCCAGCAGTTACCACTGGGGAGCAGGGCCTTCCCATGAGCAGTTCTTC. Using reference TRBV28 and TRBJ2-1 for the parts outside the CDR3, the full variable domain is DVKVTQSSRYLVKRTGEKVFLECVQDMDHENMFWYRQDPGLGLRLIYFSYDVKMKEKGDIPEGYSVSREKKERFSLILESASTNQTSMYLCASSYHWGAGPSHEQFFGPGTRLTVL.

This clonotype was counted at least ten times. The chain couples TRBV6-1 to TRBJ2-7; 11 nucleotides line up with TRBD1. CDR3 length equals 14 residues. Per the germline V gene, CDR1 is MNHNS and CDR2 is SASEGT. The V and J ends lost 5 bases and 3 bases, in that order; junction bases with no gene match: 3. The CDR3 sequence is CASSIGTGGYEQYF. The DNA of the CDR3 is TGTGCCAGCAGTATCGGGACAGGGGGCTACGAGCAGTACTTC.

This clonotype was found many times. The CDR3 loop reads CASSQVRLAGVDTQYF. CDR3 bases: TGCGCCAGCAGCCAAGTTCGGCTAGCGGGAGTAGATACGCAGTATTTT. The V gene is TRBV4-1, the J gene TRBJ2-3; 10 bases align to TRBD2. Looked up from germline, CDR1 is MGHRA and CDR2 is YSYEKL. The length of the CDR3 is 16 residues. Losses at the gene ends were 1 base for V and 5 bases for J; bases not matched to a gene: 6.

This clonotype was found many times. V usage is TRBV7-6 and J usage is TRBJ2-1; 7 positions match TRBD1. Germline CDR1 is SGHVS and CDR2 is FNYEAQ. J lost 8 bases, V lost 4 bases, and 11 bases had no gene match. CDR3 size: 15 residues. The CDR3 protein is CASSSAGQVVDEQFF. CDR3 nucleotides: TGTGCCAGCAGCTCCGCCGGACAGGTAGTCGATGAGCAGTTCTTC.

This clonotype was recorded many times. The rearrangement uses TRBV14 and TRBJ2-7; D not resolved. Germline V gives CDR1 SGHDN, CDR2 FVKESK. Trimming removed 1 base from V and 1 base from J, with 11 bases in between. The CDR3 is 15 amino acids. For the CDR3, the DNA is TGTGCCAGCAGCCAAGGGCTCGTCCCTTCCTACGAGCAGTACTTC. This translates into CASSQGLVPSYEQYF.

This clonotype has at least ten counts. The V call is TRBV27, the J call TRBJ2-1; D not resolved. Trimming left V 5 bases short and J 2 bases short, with 10 bases between. Germline assignment: CDR1 MNHEY and CDR2 SMNVEV (reference sequence). The CDR3 extends over 14 amino acids. The chain's CDR3 is CASSVDRTYNEQFF. In DNA, the CDR3 is TGTGCCAGCAGTGTGGACCGGACCTACAATGAGCAGTTCTTC.

This clonotype occurred many times. The V and J genes are TRBV6-1 and TRBJ2-3; TRBD2 matches 7 bases. Trimming cost V 7 bases and J 2 bases; bases outside gene matches: 15. Germline CDR1 is MNHNS and CDR2 is SASEGT. This CDR3 is built from 17 residues. In DNA, the CDR3 is TGTGCCAGCAACTCACCCGTCCGGGACTACCCCACAGATACGCAGTATTTT. Translating it yields CASNSPVRDYPTDTQYF.

This clonotype was observed many times. This rearrangement joins TRBV19 to TRBJ1-1; D is unclear. Trimming took off 5 bases at V and 4 bases at J, with 11 bases between the two ends. The CDR3 runs 13 residues. Germline V gene sequence: CDR1 LNHDA, CDR2 SQIVND (reference sequence). The CDR3 sequence is CASSPRAGTEAFF. CDR3 coding DNA: TGTGCCAGTAGTCCCCGGGCGGGCACTGAAGCTTTCTTT. The full variable domain, its missing parts supplied by reference TRBV19 and TRBJ1-1, is DGGITQSPKYLFRKEGQNVTLSCEQNLNHDAMYWYRQDPGQGLRLIYYSQIVNDFQKGDIAEGYSVSREKKESFPLTVTSAQKNPTAFYLCASSPRAGTEAFFGQGTRLTVV.

Concerning this clonotype: A much larger clone lies one base from this, so it may be a read error. Likely a read error: the CDR3 ends without its conserved phenylalanine or tryptophan. The V and J genes are TRBV7-2 and TRBJ2-7; TRBD1 matches at 10 bases. The CDR3 spans 14 residues. The junction had 5 bases not matched to a gene; V was cut back by 5 bases and J by 4 bases. Germline V gives CDR1 SGHTA, CDR2 FQGNSA. The CDR3 bases are TGTGCCAGCAGCCAAACGGGACAGGGGTACGAGCAGTACCTC. Translated, it gives CASSQTGQGYEQYL.

This clonotype has ten or more counts. The chain employs TRBV7-2 and TRBJ2-7; maybe TRBD2 (6 bases). Trimming cost V 5 bases and J 7 bases, with 18 bases left between them. The CDR3 spans 14 residues. The germline V gene encodes CDR1 SGHTA and CDR2 FQGNSA. CDR3 nucleotide sequence: TGTGCCAGCAGCCTGCGGGGCACTTATGAGGAGCAGTACTTC. This translates into CASSLRGTYEEQYF. The variable domain in full, with the rest retrieved from reference TRBV7-2 and TRBJ2-7, is GAGVSQSPSNKVTEKGKDVELRCDPISGHTALYWYRQSLGQGLEFLIYFQGNSAPDKSGLPSDRFSAERTGGSVSTLTIQRTQQEDSAVYLCASSLRGTYEEQYFGPGTRLTVT.

This chain connects TRBV7-3 to TRBJ2-3, with D unresolved. Germline lookup yields CDR1 SGHTA and CDR2 FQGTGA. V lost 5 bases, J lost 5 bases, and 8 bases lay in between. This CDR3 region has 12 residues. DNA for the CDR3: TGTGCCAGCAGCCTTTTGAGAGATACGCAGTATTTT. As protein: CASSLLRDTQYF.

This clonotype has only a few counts. The V gene is TRBV9, the J gene TRBJ1-2, with D possibly being TRBD1 (5 bases). Germline loops: CDR1 SGDLS, CDR2 YYNGEE. Trimming pared 4 bases from V and 4 bases from J, leaving 8 bases between. The CDR3 extends over 12 amino acids. CDR3 DNA sequence: TGTGCCAGCAGCCGGGACGGCTATGGCTACACCTTC. Its translation is CASSRDGYGYTF.

The chain has TRBV5-1 and TRBJ2-3, with D possibly matching TRBD1 (6 bases). This CDR3 is 16 amino acids long. Looked up from germline, CDR1 is SGHRS and CDR2 is YFSETQ. V lost 2 bases, J lost 2 bases, and 15 bases lay in between. The CDR3 DNA reads TGCGCCAGCAGCTTCGGCGACAGGTCCCACACAGATACGCAGTATTTT. Translating it yields CASSFGDRSHTDTQYF.

In this sample, this clonotype turned up many times. The chain combines TRBV6-1 with TRBJ1-1; possibly TRBD1 for D (5 bases). The V gene's germline CDR1 is MNHNS and CDR2 SASEGT. This CDR3 comprises 16 residues. V lost 7 bases, J lost 0 bases, and 18 bases lay in between. The DNA of the CDR3 is TGTGCCAGCACCGAGGCTCCGGGAGGGGTGAACACTGAAGCTTTCTTT. Its protein is CASTEAPGGVNTEAFF.

The sample holds many counts of this clonotype. The chain combines TRBV7-9 with TRBJ2-7; 7 bases agree with TRBD1. Germline CDR1 is SEHNR and CDR2 is FQNEAQ (reference sequence). This CDR3 region has 12 residues. The junction had 1 base not matched to a gene; V was cut back by 5 bases and J by 3 bases. CDR3 nucleotide sequence: TGTGCCAGCAGCACAGGGGTCTACGAGCAGTACTTC. This sequence encodes CASSTGVYEQYF.

The sample holds many counts of this clonotype. The chain uses TRBV18 and TRBJ2-1, with TRBD2 matching over 9 bases. After removal of 3 bases from V and 7 bases from J, the junction contained 7 bases not matched to a gene. Per germline, CDR1 KGHSH and CDR2 LQKENI. This CDR3 spans 15 amino acids. DNA of the CDR3: TGTGCCAGCTCACCTACGACTAGCGGAGGAAATGAGCAGTTCTTC. Translated: CASSPTTSGGNEQFF.

Remarks on this clonotype: Mismatch with germline at one junction end may stem from a read error. This chain uses TRBV12-3 or TRBV12-4 with TRBJ2-1; 8 bases fit TRBD1. The CDR3 extends over 18 amino acids. The CDR3 here is CASSSSYGQGGPYNEHLF. DNA for the CDR3: TGTGCCAGCAGTTCATCCTACGGACAGGGAGGCCCCTACAATGAGCACCTCTTC.

This chain uses TRBV10-3 with TRBJ1-2, with D unresolved. The CDR3 covers 13 residues. Germline V lookup: CDR1 ENHRY, CDR2 SYGVKD. Trimming removed 7 bases at V and 2 bases at J, with 11 bases between. The CDR3, as DNA: TGTGCCATCACCGCCGCCGTGAACTATGGCTACACCTTC. The encoded protein is CAITAAVNYGYTF.